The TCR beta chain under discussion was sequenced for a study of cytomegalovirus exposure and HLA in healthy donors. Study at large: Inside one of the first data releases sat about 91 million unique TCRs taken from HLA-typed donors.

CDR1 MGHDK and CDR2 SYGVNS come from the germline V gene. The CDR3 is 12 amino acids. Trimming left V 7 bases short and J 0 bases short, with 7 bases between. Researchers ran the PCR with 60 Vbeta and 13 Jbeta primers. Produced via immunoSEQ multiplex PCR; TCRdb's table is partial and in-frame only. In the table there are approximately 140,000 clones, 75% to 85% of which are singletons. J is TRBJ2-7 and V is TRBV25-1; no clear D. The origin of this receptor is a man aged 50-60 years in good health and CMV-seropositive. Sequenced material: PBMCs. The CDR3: CASNDNSYEQYF. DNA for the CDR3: TGTGCCAGCAACGACAACTCCTACGAGCAGTACTTC.